This TCR beta chain was captured in a study of blood T cells in healthy people across ages. Study conclusions and caveats: Reliance upon unsorted PBMCs precluded definitive naive versus antigen-experienced comparison. CMV infection status of these donors was not known. Total diversity from one million sequenced T cells was likely underestimated.

PCR was performed a second time for about 6 to 12 cycles using a sample-barcoded 5' primer and a J-beta primer mix. TCRdb called the 5' RACE reads again in MiXCR, with one record for every CDR3 protein. The data hold about 630,000 distinct CDR3 sequences, with about 21% observed a single time. Every participating donor contributed 7.5 to 10 milliliters of peripheral blood through a draw. Concerning this clonotype itself: Its antigen is as yet unknown.

This CDR3 has 15 amino acids. Germline CDR1 and CDR2: MNHEY and SVGEGT. V shed 6 bases and J 5 bases; nucleotides not matched to a gene: 8. The chain carries TRBV6-2 or TRBV6-3 and TRBJ2-2; 8 nucleotides align to TRBD2. The source is a man between 65 and 85 years old in good health. Sequencing was performed on blood. CDR3 nucleotide sequence: TGTGCCAGCAGCAGTGGGACTAGGAAGACCGGGGAGCTGTTTTTT. Its translation is CASSSGTRKTGELFF.